This entry concerns a single T cell receptor beta chain. What it binds is not known. These data come from a study of long-term antiretroviral therapy in people with HIV. Points from the study as a whole: Within the repertoire, clones expanded before ART were dominant at all time points. Upon ART, diversity increased but remained lower than transplant donor controls.

Per donor, a minimum of one pre-ART and a minimum of two post-ART PBMC samples were available. Samples held about 1-11 million cryopreserved PBMC before DNA extraction. Survey-level resolution applied to immunoSEQ assay v3.0. Only in-frame clones appear in the TCRdb table, and some are missing; sequencing was by immunoSEQ multiplex PCR. The sample lists 20,000 or so clones, around 80% occurring once. This CDR3 is built from 15 residues. V gave up 4 bases and J gave up 7 bases; unmatched junction bases: 10. Looked up from germline, CDR1 is ENHRY and CDR2 is SYGVKD. The receptor was derived from a woman in her twenties or thirties with HIV. The sample here was unsorted PBMCs, taken 2.9 years after starting antiretroviral therapy. The V call is TRBV10-3, the J call TRBJ2-7; 10 bases agree with TRBD1. This CDR3 reads CAISVGQGPPGEQYF. The CDR3 DNA is TGTGCCATCAGTGTGGGACAGGGGCCACCGGGGGAGCAGTACTTC.